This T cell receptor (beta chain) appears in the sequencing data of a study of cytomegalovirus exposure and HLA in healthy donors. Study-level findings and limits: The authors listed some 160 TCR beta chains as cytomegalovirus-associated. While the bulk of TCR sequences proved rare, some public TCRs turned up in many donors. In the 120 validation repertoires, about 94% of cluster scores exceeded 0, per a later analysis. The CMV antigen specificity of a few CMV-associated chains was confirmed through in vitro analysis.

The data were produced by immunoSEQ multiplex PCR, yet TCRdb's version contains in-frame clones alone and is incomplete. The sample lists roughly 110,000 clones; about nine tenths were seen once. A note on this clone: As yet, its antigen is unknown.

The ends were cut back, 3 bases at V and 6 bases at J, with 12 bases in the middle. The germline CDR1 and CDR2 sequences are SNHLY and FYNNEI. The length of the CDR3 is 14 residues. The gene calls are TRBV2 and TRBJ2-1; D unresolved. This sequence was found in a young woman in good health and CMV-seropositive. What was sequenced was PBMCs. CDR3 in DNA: TGTGCCAGCAGTGACAGCTGGGCATCCAATGAGCAGTTCTTC. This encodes CASSDSWASNEQFF.